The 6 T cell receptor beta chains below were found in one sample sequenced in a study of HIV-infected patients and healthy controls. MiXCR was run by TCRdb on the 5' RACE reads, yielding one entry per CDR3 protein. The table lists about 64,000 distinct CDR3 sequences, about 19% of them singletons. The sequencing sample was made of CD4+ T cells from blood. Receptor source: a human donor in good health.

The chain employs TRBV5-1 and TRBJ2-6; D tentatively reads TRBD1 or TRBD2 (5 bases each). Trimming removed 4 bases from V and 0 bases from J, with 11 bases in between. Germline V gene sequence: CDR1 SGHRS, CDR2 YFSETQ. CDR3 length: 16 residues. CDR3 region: CASSRDPSSGANVLTF. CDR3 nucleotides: TGCGCCAGCAGCAGGGACCCAAGCTCTGGGGCCAACGTCCTGACTTTC.

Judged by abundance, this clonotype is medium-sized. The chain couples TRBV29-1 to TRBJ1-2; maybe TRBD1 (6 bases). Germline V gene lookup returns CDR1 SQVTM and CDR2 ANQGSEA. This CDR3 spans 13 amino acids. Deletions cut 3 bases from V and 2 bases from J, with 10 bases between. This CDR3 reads CSVEGGQNYGYTF. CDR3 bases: TGCAGCGTTGAGGGGGGGCAAAACTATGGCTACACCTTC.

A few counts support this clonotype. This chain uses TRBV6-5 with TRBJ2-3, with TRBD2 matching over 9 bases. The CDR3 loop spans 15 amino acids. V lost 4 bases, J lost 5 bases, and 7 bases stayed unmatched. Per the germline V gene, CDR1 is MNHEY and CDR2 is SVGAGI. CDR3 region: CASSLGGRGRDTQYF. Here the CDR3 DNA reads TGTGCCAGCAGTTTAGGCGGGAGGGGAAGAGATACGCAGTATTTT.

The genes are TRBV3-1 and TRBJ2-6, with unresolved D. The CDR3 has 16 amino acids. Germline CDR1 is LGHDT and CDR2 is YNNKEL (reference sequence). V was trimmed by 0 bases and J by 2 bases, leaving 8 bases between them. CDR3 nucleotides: TGTGCCAGCAGCCAAGATCGGAAGGCTGGGGCCAACGTCCTGACTTTC. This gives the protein CASSQDRKAGANVLTF.

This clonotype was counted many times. CDR3 coding DNA: TGTGCCATCAGTGCGTCTAGCGGGAGCGAGCAGTACTTC. This codes for CAISASSGSEQYF. The rearrangement links TRBV10-3 to TRBJ2-7; 10 positions agree with TRBD2. Germline V gene data show CDR1 as ENHRY and CDR2 as SYGVKD. The V gene end was trimmed by 4 bases and the J gene end by 6 bases; junction bases not matched to a gene: 3. The CDR3 has 13 residues.

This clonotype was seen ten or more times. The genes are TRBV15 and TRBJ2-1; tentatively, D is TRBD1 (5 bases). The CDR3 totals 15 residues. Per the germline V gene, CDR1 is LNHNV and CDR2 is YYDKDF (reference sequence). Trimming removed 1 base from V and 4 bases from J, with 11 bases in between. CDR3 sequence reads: CATSRAGAFYNEQFF. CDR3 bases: TGTGCCACCAGCAGAGCTGGGGCCTTTTACAATGAGCAGTTCTTC.